Listed here is a single T cell receptor beta chain. What it binds is unknown. Donation came from healthy HIV-negative adults that had no recent acute infections or vaccinations. This sample is drawn from a study of shared clonotypes between healthy human individuals. Sequencing used immunoSEQ multiplex PCR; TCRdb keeps in-frame clones, though not all of them. The sample includes more than 2 million clones, nearly 97% of them seen just once. Overall study results and limits: The genetic and exposure-history diversity represented was limited by few donors. Sampling included only blood; tissue repertoires likely differ.

CDR1 and CDR2 (germline): SEHNR, FQNEAQ (reference sequence). The V and J ends lost 5 bases and 6 bases, in that order; junction bases with no gene match: 17. CDR3 length equals 19 residues. The origin of this receptor is a young man in good health. Material: naive CD4+ T cells sorted from blood. Subset noted: CD45RA+ positively selected. This chain joins TRBV7-9 and TRBJ2-1; 12 bases line up with TRBD2. CDR3 coding DNA: TGTGCCAGCAGCATGAGACTAGCGGGAGCGGGATCTGGGGTCAATGAGCAGTTCTTC. Translation gives CASSMRLAGAGSGVNEQFF.